This record concerns one T cell receptor (beta chain) sequence. Measured with immunoSEQ multiplex PCR; TCRdb has only the in-frame clones, and not every one. The sample has just under 65,000 clones; over 65% are singletons. This sample was taken from a study of blood T cell repertoires in COVID-19. Study as a whole: Researchers got acute and convalescent COVID-19 samples from the United States, Italy and Spain.

The CDR3 length is 15 residues. Trimming took off 1 base at V and 0 bases at J, with 7 bases between the two ends. CDR1 is LNHNV and CDR2 is YYDKDF in the germline V gene (reference sequence). Material: peripheral blood. The receptor comes from a man in his fifties or sixties with COVID-19, enrolled during active disease. The genes are TRBV15 and TRBJ2-1, with unresolved D. CDR3 DNA: TGTGCCACCAGCAGAGTGCTAGGCTCCTACAATGAGCAGTTCTTC. It codes for CATSRVLGSYNEQFF.